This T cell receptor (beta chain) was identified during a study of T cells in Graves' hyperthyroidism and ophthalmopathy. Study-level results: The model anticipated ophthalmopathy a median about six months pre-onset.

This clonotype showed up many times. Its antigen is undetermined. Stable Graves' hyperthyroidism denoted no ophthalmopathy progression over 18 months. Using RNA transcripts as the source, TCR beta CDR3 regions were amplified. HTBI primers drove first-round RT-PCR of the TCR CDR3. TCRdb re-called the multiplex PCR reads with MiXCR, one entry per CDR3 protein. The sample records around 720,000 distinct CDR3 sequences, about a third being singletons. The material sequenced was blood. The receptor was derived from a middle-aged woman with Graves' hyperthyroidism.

CDR3 DNA: TGCAGCGGCGGGACAGTAACGAACACTGAAGCTTTCTTT. Amino acids: CSGGTVTNTEAFF. V usage is TRBV29-1 and J usage is TRBJ1-1; TRBD1 matches at 7 bases. The CDR3 is made up of 13 amino acids. Germline-derived CDR1 and CDR2 are SQVTM and ANQGSEA. After removal of 7 bases from V and 1 base from J, the junction contained 6 bases not matched to a gene. The entire variable domain, with the rest obtained from reference TRBV29-1 and TRBJ1-1, is as follows: SAVISQKPSRDICQRGTSLTIQCQVDSQVTMMFWYRQQPGQSLTLIATANQGSEATYESGFVIDKFPISRPNLTFSTLTVSNMSPEDSSIYLCSGGTVTNTEAFFGQGTRLTVV.